This T cell receptor beta chain was sequenced during a study of T cells in Graves' hyperthyroidism and ophthalmopathy. This clonotype was observed many times. Its specificity is not known. The study excluded patients with uncontrolled infection, other autoimmune disease, pregnancy or lactation. Study observations and caveats: Stable hyperthyroidism was told apart from ophthalmopathy by a model built on 13 V-J features.

Amplification yielded TCR beta CDR3 regions, with RNA transcripts as the source. With the HTBI primer set, the TCR CDR3 went through a first round of RT-PCR. TCRdb ran MiXCR on the multiplex PCR reads and lists one entry per CDR3 protein. Among hundreds of thousands of distinct CDR3 sequences listed, approximately 14% were seen once. Material: blood. This receptor was taken from a woman aged 18-35 years with Graves' hyperthyroidism.

CDR3 region: CASRDLSLSSYNEQFF. As DNA, the CDR3 is TGTGCCAGCAGAGACTTGAGCCTTAGCTCCTACAATGAGCAGTTCTTC. This chain uses TRBV28 with TRBJ2-1, with D uncertain. V was shortened by 6 bases and J by 0 bases, with 15 bases between the two germline ends. Germline CDR1 reads MDHEN; CDR2 reads SYDVKM. The CDR3 contains 16 residues. Looking up the rest from reference TRBV28 and TRBJ2-1 gives the full variable domain: DVKVTQSSRYLVKRTGEKVFLECVQDMDHENMFWYRQDPGLGLRLIYFSYDVKMKEKGDIPEGYSVSREKKERFSLILESASTNQTSMYLCASRDLSLSSYNEQFFGPGTRLTVL.